What follows is one T cell receptor beta chain and its context. The target antigen is unknown. TCRdb reprocessed the 5' RACE reads via MiXCR and lists one record per CDR3 protein. The table has 150,000 to 200,000 distinct CDR3 sequences, around 13% seen once; the top ten hold 3.3%. This specimen comes from a study of T-cell memory formation after mild COVID-19. Turning to the study itself: Across donors, TCR clusters were largely donor specific.

There are 18 residues in the CDR3. Germline V gene sequence: CDR1 SNHLY, CDR2 FYNNEI. After removal of 6 bases from V and 7 bases from J, the junction contained 20 bases not matched to a gene. Study observations and caveats: Among clones peaking at day 37 in the second wave, SARS-CoV-2 specificity remained unconfirmed. Clones that contracted from day 15 to 85 were balanced CD4/CD8, while later expanders leaned CD4+.

The sequenced sample consisted of PBMCs or a T cell subset sorted from them (not recorded which). This chain uses TRBV2 with TRBJ2-1; 8 bases map to TRBD2. This receptor was identified in a man younger than 35 who had mild COVID-19 (a few samples of this study predate the infection). Cell type and time point are not known. Here the CDR3 reads CASSPSLSGTRIVNEQFF. DNA for the CDR3: TGTGCCAGCAGCCCCTCTCTCTCCGGGACTAGGATAGTAAATGAGCAGTTCTTC.